The 21 T cell receptor beta chains reported below all come from one sample, sequenced in a study of T cells after posttransplantation cyclophosphamide. The repertoire was sequenced with immunoSEQ multiplex PCR; TCRdb's copy has only in-frame clones and lacks some. The sample has over 35,000 clones, none seen only once. The sample was PBMCs. The receptors stem from a man in his fifties in good health, CMV-negative, and a related stem cell transplant donor.

This clone was counted many times. The chain links TRBV9 to TRBJ2-7; D possibly corresponds to TRBD2 (6 bases). This CDR3 is 15 amino acids long. With 0 bases removed from V and 2 bases from J, the gap between germline ends came to 12 bases. CDR1 SGDLS and CDR2 YYNGEE come from the germline V gene. CDR3 residues: CASSVGGGSTYEQYF. The CDR3 DNA sequence: TGTGCCAGCAGCGTAGGTGGAGGGTCCACCTACGAGCAGTACTTC.

This clone was observed many times. The CDR3 reads CASSLGGGNYGYTF. The CDR3 coding sequence is TGTGCCAGCAGCTTAGGCGGGGGGAACTATGGCTACACCTTC. This chain uses TRBV13 with TRBJ1-2; D possibly corresponds to TRBD1 (5 bases). The CDR3 runs 14 residues. Germline V gene lookup returns CDR1 PRHDT and CDR2 FYEKMQ (reference sequence). Trimming took 0 bases from V and 2 from J, leaving 7 bases between them. The full variable domain, with the rest looked up from reference TRBV13 and TRBJ1-2, is AAGVIQSPRHLIKEKRETATLKCYPIPRHDTVYWYQQGPGQDPQFLISFYEKMQSDKGSIPDRFSAQQFSDYHSELNMSSLELGDSALYFCASSLGGGNYGYTFGSGTRLTVV.

In this sample, this clone turned up many times. The rearrangement uses TRBV11-2 and TRBJ1-1; the match to TRBD1 covers 7 bases. This CDR3 contains 14 residues. V trimming: 5 bases; J trimming: 7 bases; junction bases outside the gene matches: 10. Germline values: CDR1 SGHAT, CDR2 FQNNGV. This chain's CDR3 is CASSGRDSQFEAFF. CDR3 sequence (DNA): TGTGCCAGCAGCGGCCGGGACAGTCAATTTGAAGCTTTCTTT.

This clone occurred many times. J is TRBJ2-7 and V is TRBV6-6; D not certain. The CDR3 totals 15 residues. CDR1 and CDR2 from the germline V gene are MNHNY and SVGAGI (reference sequence). Trimming stripped 4 bases from V and 3 bases from J, with 16 bases between. The CDR3 loop is CASSSPSGGDYEQYF. The CDR3 region has the DNA TGTGCCAGCAGTTCCCCTAGTGGCGGTGACTACGAGCAGTACTTC.

This clone was found many times. This sequence joins TRBV30 and TRBJ2-1; D gene uncertain. CDR1 is GTSNPN and CDR2 is SVGIG in the germline V gene (reference sequence). The CDR3 runs 15 residues. Trimming took 0 bases from V and 0 from J, leaving 9 bases between them. The DNA of the CDR3 is TGTGCCTGGAGTGTTAACTTCGGCTCCTACAATGAGCAGTTCTTC. It codes for CAWSVNFGSYNEQFF.

This clone was seen at least ten times. CDR3 bases: TGTGCAAGCGGGAGGGCGAGATTGAGCACAGATACGCAGTATTTT. It specifies CASGRARLSTDTQYF. V usage is TRBV7-8 and J usage is TRBJ2-3; 10 nucleotides line up with TRBD2. This CDR3 is 15 amino acids long. The germline V gene encodes CDR1 SGHVS and CDR2 FQNEAQ. Combining the CDR3 with reference TRBV7-8 and TRBJ2-3 gives the whole variable domain GAGVSQSPRYKVAKRGQDVALRCDPISGHVSLFWYQQALGQGPEFLTYFQNEAQLDKSGLPSDRFFAERPEGSVSTLKIQRTQQEDSAVYLCASGRARLSTDTQYFGPGTRLTVL.

This clone was seen repeatedly, ten times or more. The chain is built from TRBV29-1 and TRBJ2-3; a weak D match, TRBD1 (6 bases). V lost 4 bases and J 2 bases, leaving 10 bases between the germline ends. The germline gives CDR1 SQVTM, CDR2 ANQGSEA. The CDR3 extends over 13 amino acids. The CDR3 DNA sequence: TGCAGCGTTGTTGGGGGCGCCACAGATACGCAGTATTTT. Protein: CSVVGGATDTQYF.

This clone was detected many times. This rearrangement joins TRBV9 to TRBJ2-1; tentative D call: TRBD2 (6 bases). The ends were cut back, 0 bases at V and 6 bases at J, with 10 bases in the middle. This CDR3 has 14 residues. The germline V gene encodes CDR1 SGDLS and CDR2 YYNGEE. The chain's CDR3 is CASSVVTSPNEQFF. The CDR3, as DNA: TGTGCCAGCAGCGTAGTAACTAGCCCCAATGAGCAGTTCTTC.

This clone was recorded many times. This chain connects TRBV6-6 to TRBJ1-5, with 7 bases identical to TRBD1. V lost 6 bases and J lost 3; bases outside the gene matches: 11. The CDR3 runs to 16 residues. Germline lookup yields CDR1 MNHNY and CDR2 SVGAGI (reference sequence). CDR3 DNA: TGTGCCAGCAGACCGGGACAGCCCGTTTCCAATCAGCCCCAGCATTTT. Protein: CASRPGQPVSNQPQHF.

This clone was seen repeatedly, ten times or more. The rearrangement links TRBV7-2 to TRBJ2-1; the D gene is possibly TRBD1 (6 bases). CDR1 and CDR2 from the germline V gene are SGHTA and FQGNSA. This CDR3 region has 16 residues. The V end was cut by 4 bases, the J end by 8 bases, with 21 bases between. The CDR3 reads CASSSPWRLQGYEQFF. The CDR3 bases are TGTGCCAGCAGCTCCCCCTGGAGACTACAGGGCTATGAGCAGTTCTTC.

This clone turned up a few times. The chain employs TRBV5-6 and TRBJ2-7; 7 bases are a match to TRBD2. The J segment lost 3 bases and the V segment lost 4 bases, leaving 10 bases of the junction unmatched. The CDR3 contains 15 residues. Germline V gene sequence: CDR1 SGHDT, CDR2 YYEEEE. This chain's CDR3 is CASSTGGRVRYEQYF. The CDR3 nucleotides are TGTGCCAGCAGCACAGGTGGGAGGGTTCGCTACGAGCAGTACTTC.

This clone was seen many times. The chain uses TRBV9 and TRBJ2-5, with TRBD1 as a possible D gene (5 bases). The CDR3 length is 15 residues. The V gene's germline CDR1 is SGDLS and CDR2 YYNGEE. V dropped 5 bases and J dropped 4 bases, with 18 bases sitting between them. CDR3 bases: TGTGCCAGCAGTGGCGCAGGGTATGGCCGAGAGACCCAGTACTTC. It encodes CASSGAGYGRETQYF. The full variable domain, its missing parts supplied by reference TRBV9 and TRBJ2-5, is DSGVTQTPKHLITATGQRVTLRCSPRSGDLSVYWYQQSLDQGLQFLIQYYNGEERAKGNILERFSAQQFPDLHSELNLSSLELGDSALYFCASSGAGYGRETQYFGPGTRLLVL.

This clone occurred many times. V is TRBV7-9 and J is TRBJ2-7, with no clear D. The CDR3 spans 13 residues. V dropped 2 bases and J dropped 2 bases, with 7 bases sitting between them. Per the germline V gene, CDR1 is SEHNR and CDR2 is FQNEAQ (reference sequence). CDR3 sequence: CASSLSGPYEQYF. In nucleotides, the CDR3 is TGTGCCAGCAGCTTATCTGGGCCCTACGAGCAGTACTTC.

This clone occurred many times. The chain carries TRBV6-1 and TRBJ2-5; 11 bases fit TRBD2. Germline CDR1 reads MNHNS; CDR2 reads SASEGT. This CDR3 spans 15 amino acids. J was trimmed by 4 bases and V by 4 bases; bases with no gene match: 5. The CDR3 loop is CASSAASGRRETQYF. The CDR3, as DNA: TGTGCCAGCAGTGCGGCTAGCGGGAGGAGAGAGACCCAGTACTTC.

The sample holds a few counts of this clone. The chain employs TRBV7-9 and TRBJ1-1; unclear D gene. The germline CDR1 and CDR2 sequences are SEHNR and FQNEAQ (reference sequence). This CDR3 is built from 13 residues. V was cut by 2 bases and J by 3 bases, with 7 bases left in between. The CDR3 here is CASSLITDTEAFF. The CDR3 region has the DNA TGTGCCAGCAGCTTAATAACAGACACTGAAGCTTTCTTT.

DNA for the CDR3: TGTGCCAGCACCTCCGGGGACACTGGGGCCAACGTCCTGACTTTC. Translated: CASTSGDTGANVLTF. This sequence joins TRBV6-4 and TRBJ2-6; D may be TRBD1 (6 bases). The germline V gene has CDR1 MRHNA and CDR2 SNTAGT. Trimming pared 7 bases from V and 2 bases from J, leaving 12 bases between. This CDR3 is built from 15 residues.

This clone was found many times. The rearrangement links TRBV6-1 to TRBJ2-7, with D possibly matching TRBD2 (7 bases). CDR1 is MNHNS and CDR2 is SASEGT in the germline V gene. CDR3 length: 19 amino acids. Trimming left V 0 bases short and J 1 base short, with 22 bases between. The CDR3 region has the DNA TGTGCCAGCAGTGAAGCGCTTCGGGGGGCGCTAGCGGTTTCCTACGAGCAGTACTTC. Translated: CASSEALRGALAVSYEQYF.

This clone has a count of ten or more. The rearrangement joins TRBV11-3 to TRBJ2-7; the D gene is possibly TRBD1 (6 bases). Trimming stripped 0 bases from V and 3 bases from J, with 6 bases between. Germline loops: CDR1 SGHNT, CDR2 YENEEA. The length of the CDR3 is 13 residues. The CDR3 region is CASSLEDSYEQYF. The CDR3 DNA follows: TGTGCCAGCAGCTTAGAGGACAGCTACGAGCAGTACTTC.

This chain joins TRBV6-1 and TRBJ2-5; the D gene is possibly TRBD1 (5 bases). Trimming took off 0 bases at V and 5 bases at J, with 13 bases between the two ends. CDR1 is MNHNS, CDR2 SASEGT, per germline. The CDR3 totals 15 residues. This CDR3 is CASSEASVPGETQYF. The CDR3 DNA follows: TGTGCCAGCAGTGAAGCGAGCGTACCAGGGGAGACCCAGTACTTC.

This clone was observed at least ten times. V usage is TRBV9 and J usage is TRBJ1-2; tentatively, D is TRBD1 (5 bases). The germline V gene has CDR1 SGDLS and CDR2 YYNGEE. The length of the CDR3 is 14 residues. V gave up 4 bases and J gave up 4 bases, with 14 bases separating them. This CDR3 is CASSSWGGPYGYTF. Written as DNA, the CDR3 is TGTGCCAGCAGCTCATGGGGGGGTCCCTATGGCTACACCTTC.

There are a few counts of this clone. Its ends do not fully match the called genes, so a read error is possible. The J gene is TRBJ2-1, the V gene TRBV6-4; 10 bases align to TRBD1. Germline V lookup: CDR1 MRHNA, CDR2 SNTAGT. This CDR3 has 15 amino acids. The CDR3 reads CASRDSETGGREQFF. The CDR3 DNA reads TGTGCCAGCAGGGACTCTGAGACAGGGGGCCGTGAGCAGTTCTTC.